This T cell receptor (beta chain) was sequenced for a study of CD8+CD57+ T cells in acquired aplastic anemia. TCR beta VDJ and CDR3 profiling used genomic DNA as template. TCRdb passed the reads through MiXCR, listing each CDR3 protein once. Among about 190,000 distinct CDR3 sequences listed, roughly half were seen once. This clonotype was seen ten or more times. Sequencing used sorted CD4+, CD8+, or CD8+CD57+ T cells (not recorded which) from PBMCs. The TCR was taken from a human donor in good health, serving as a control.

Written as DNA, the CDR3 is TGCGCCAGCAGCCTGGGGGGGGCCATTAGCACAGATACGCAGTATTTT. Amino acids: CASSLGGAISTDTQYF. The rearrangement joins TRBV5-1 to TRBJ2-3; TRBD2 might be the D (7 bases). Germline V gene sequence: CDR1 SGHRS, CDR2 YFSETQ. V was pared by 4 bases and J by 0 bases, with 15 bases between. The CDR3 loop spans 16 amino acids.